This T cell receptor (beta chain) was recovered during a study of blood T cell repertoires in COVID-19. This clone was detected a few times. Other nucleotide sequences from this sample produce the same CDR3. The CDR3 runs to 13 residues. With V trimmed by 3 bases and J by 7 bases, 3 bases remained unmatched. In the authors' workflow: Reference gene primer amplification gave estimated nucleated cell counts. Clones were read by immunoSEQ multiplex PCR, and TCRdb kept only the in-frame ones, dropping some. The V and J calls and the clone size are those of that table, but D and trimming were determined from the DNA. This table holds about 230,000 clones, 84% found once.

This chain connects TRBV12-3 or TRBV12-4 to TRBJ2-1; 7 nucleotides align to TRBD2. This clonotype was sampled from a woman aged 40 to 55 who had recovered from COVID-19. Specimen: peripheral blood. CDR3 sequence (DNA): TGTGCCAGCAGTTTTTCCGGGAGGAATGAGCAGTTCTTC. This translates into CASSFSGRNEQFF.